The entry below gives a single T cell receptor (beta chain) sequence along with its context. These data are taken from a study of blood T cell repertoires in COVID-19. Looking at the study overall: Samples of COVID-19 (acute and convalescent) were obtained from the United States, Italy and Spain.

Cohort 3 recovered donors had two negative PCRs, clearance, or symptom resolution. TCRdb's table, derived via immunoSEQ multiplex PCR, lists solely in-frame clones and lacks some. The sample yields fewer than 250,000 clones, around 86% seen once. The TCR sequence derives from a woman aged 50 to 60 who had recovered from COVID-19. Material for sequencing was PBMCs or T cells enriched from blood (not recorded which).

The CDR3 region has the DNA TGTGCCAGCAGCCAAATTCCTGGCTCCGAGCAGTACTTC. Protein product: CASSQIPGSEQYF. The genes are TRBV7-9 and TRBJ2-7; no clear D gene. Per germline, CDR1 SEHNR and CDR2 FQNEAQ (reference sequence). This CDR3 has 13 amino acids. Trimming took off 5 bases at V and 6 bases at J, with 14 bases between the two ends.